This TCR beta chain came from a study of identical twins. This clonotype came up many times. Its antigen is as yet unknown. Findings of the study overall: Out-of-frame alpha sequences shared by twins were enriched for low generation probability.

Germline CDR1 and CDR2: MDHEN and SYDVKM. CDR3 length: 11 amino acids. Trimming took 7 bases from V and 0 from J, leaving 3 bases between them. Addition of a universal primer site occurred through template switching, and cDNA carried unique molecular identifiers. TCRdb reprocessed the 5' RACE reads via MiXCR and lists one record per CDR3 protein. Found here are nearly 250,000 distinct CDR3 sequences, 5.5% to 7% of them singletons; the top ten hold 3.6%. These data also featured in a second study, about yellow fever vaccine responses in identical twins.

V usage is TRBV28 and J usage is TRBJ1-1; D not resolved. The TCR comes from a woman aged 18-35 years in good health. What was sequenced was memory (CD45RO+) T cells sorted from blood. As DNA, the CDR3 is TGTGCCAGCATCATGAACACTGAAGCTTTCTTT. Protein sequence: CASIMNTEAFF.